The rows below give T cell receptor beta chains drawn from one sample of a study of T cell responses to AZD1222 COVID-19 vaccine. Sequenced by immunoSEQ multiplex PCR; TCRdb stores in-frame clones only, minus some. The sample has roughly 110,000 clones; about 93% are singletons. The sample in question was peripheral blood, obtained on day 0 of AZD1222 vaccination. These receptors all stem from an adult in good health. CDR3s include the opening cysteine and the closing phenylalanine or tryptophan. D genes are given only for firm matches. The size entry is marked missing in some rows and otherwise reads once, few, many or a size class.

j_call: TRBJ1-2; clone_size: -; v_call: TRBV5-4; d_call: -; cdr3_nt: TGTGCCAGCAGCCAGGGTGAACAACCCTATGGCTACACCTTC; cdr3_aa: CASSQGEQPYGYTF
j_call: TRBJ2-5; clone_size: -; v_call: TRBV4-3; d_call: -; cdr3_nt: TGCGCCAGCAGCCAAGATCAGGGGTTACAAGAGACCCAGTACTTC; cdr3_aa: CASSQDQGLQETQYF
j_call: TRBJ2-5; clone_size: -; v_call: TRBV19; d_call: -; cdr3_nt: TGTGCCTACCAAAATGGGGATGAGACCCAGTACTTC; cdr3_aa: CAYQNGDETQYF
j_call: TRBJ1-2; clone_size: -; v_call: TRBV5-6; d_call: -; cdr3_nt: TGTGCCAGCAGCCCCCTCGGGGCATTAGCTAACTATGGCTACACCTTC; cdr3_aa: CASSPLGALANYGYTF
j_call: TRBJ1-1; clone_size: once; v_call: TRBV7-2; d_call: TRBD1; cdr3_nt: TGTGCCAGCAGCTGGGACAGCTCGAACACTGAAGCTTTCTTT; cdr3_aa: CASSWDSSNTEAFF
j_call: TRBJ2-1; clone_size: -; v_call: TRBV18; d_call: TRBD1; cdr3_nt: TGTGCCAGCGAAGGGACAGGCGGCGACAATGAGCAGTTCTTC; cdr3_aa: CASEGTGGDNEQFF
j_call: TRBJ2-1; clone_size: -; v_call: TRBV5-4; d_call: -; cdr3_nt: TGTGCCAGCAGCTTGGCCGGGGATTACTACAATGAGCAGTTCTTC; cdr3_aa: CASSLAGDYYNEQFF
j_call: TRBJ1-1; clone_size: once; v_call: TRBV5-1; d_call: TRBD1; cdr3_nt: TGCGCCAGCAGCAGGACAGGGGACTGGGAAGCTTTCTTT; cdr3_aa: CASSRTGDWEAFF
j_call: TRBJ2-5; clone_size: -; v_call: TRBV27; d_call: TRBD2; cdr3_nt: TGTGCCAGCCGGCGGACCGATCGGTCTAGCGGGTCAGGGACCCAGTACTTC; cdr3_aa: CASRRTDRSSGSGTQYF
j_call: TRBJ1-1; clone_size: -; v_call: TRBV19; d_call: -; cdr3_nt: TGTGCCAGTAGTTCTAAAACGCAGGGTACTGAAGCTTTCTTT; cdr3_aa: CASSSKTQGTEAFF
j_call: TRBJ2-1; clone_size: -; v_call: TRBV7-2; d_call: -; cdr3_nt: TGTGCCAGCAGCTTATTTGAGCAGGAGCAGTTCTTC; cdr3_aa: CASSLFEQEQFF
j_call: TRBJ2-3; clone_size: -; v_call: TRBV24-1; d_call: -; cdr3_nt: TGTGCCACCAGTGCCCCCACGTCAGATACGCAGTATTTT; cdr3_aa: CATSAPTSDTQYF
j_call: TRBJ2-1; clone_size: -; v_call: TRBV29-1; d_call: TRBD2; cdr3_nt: TGCAGCGTTCCTACCCTACTAGCGGGGGGGCCCTACAATGAGCAGTTCTTC; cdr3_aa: CSVPTLLAGGPYNEQFF
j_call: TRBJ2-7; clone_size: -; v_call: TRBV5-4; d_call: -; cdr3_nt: TGTGCCAGCAGCTACAGGTCCACCTACGAGCAGTACTTC; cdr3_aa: CASSYRSTYEQYF
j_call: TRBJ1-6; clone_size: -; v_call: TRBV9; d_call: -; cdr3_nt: TGTGCCAGCAGCGCCATTTGGGCAGAAAATTCACCCCTCCACTTT; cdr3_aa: CASSAIWAENSPLHF
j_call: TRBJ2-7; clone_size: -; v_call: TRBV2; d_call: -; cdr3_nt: TGTGCCAGCAACCTGAATACAGGGTACGAGCAGTACTTC; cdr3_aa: CASNLNTGYEQYF
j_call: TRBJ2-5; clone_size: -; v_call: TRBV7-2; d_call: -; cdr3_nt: TGTGCCAGCAGCTTAGAAGCTACGACCAAGACCCAGTACTTC; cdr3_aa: CASSLEATTKTQYF
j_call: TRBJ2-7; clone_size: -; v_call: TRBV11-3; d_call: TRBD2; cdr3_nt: TGTGCCAGCAGCTTACAGGTAGCGGGGGGCACCTACGAGCAGTACTTC; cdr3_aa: CASSLQVAGGTYEQYF
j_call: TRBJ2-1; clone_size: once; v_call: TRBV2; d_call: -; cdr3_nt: TGTGCCAGCAGTGAAGGTAGCCCTCTCTACAATGAGCAGTTCTTC; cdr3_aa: CASSEGSPLYNEQFF
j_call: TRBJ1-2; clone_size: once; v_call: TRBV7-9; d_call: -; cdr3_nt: TGTGCCAGCATCCTTCATAACAGCAAAAATGGCTACACCTTC; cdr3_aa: CASILHNSKNGYTF
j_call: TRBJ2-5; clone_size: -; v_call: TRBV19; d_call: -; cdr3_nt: TGTGCCAGTAGTATGCGGGCGGGCTCCCAGTACTTC; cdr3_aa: CASSMRAGSQYF
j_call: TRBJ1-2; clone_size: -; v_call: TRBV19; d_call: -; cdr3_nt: TGTGCCAGTAGTATGCAGGGGCAGTCTTATGGCTACACCTTC; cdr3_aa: CASSMQGQSYGYTF
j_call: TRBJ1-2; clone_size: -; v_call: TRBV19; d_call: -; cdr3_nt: TGTGCCAGTAGTATAAGGGACGGTGGGAGAGAGAGCTACACCTTC; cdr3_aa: CASSIRDGGRESYTF
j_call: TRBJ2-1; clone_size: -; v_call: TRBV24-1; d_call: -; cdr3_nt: TGTGCCACCAGTGATACCGGGACGGTTAATGAGCAGTTCTTC; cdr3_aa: CATSDTGTVNEQFF
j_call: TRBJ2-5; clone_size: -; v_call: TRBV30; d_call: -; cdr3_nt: TGTGCCTGGAGTAGGCAAGAAGAGACCCAGTACTTC; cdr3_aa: CAWSRQEETQYF
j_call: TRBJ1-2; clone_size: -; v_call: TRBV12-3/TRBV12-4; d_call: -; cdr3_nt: TGTGCCAGCAGTTTAGGCAAGATCTATGGCTACACCTTC; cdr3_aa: CASSLGKIYGYTF
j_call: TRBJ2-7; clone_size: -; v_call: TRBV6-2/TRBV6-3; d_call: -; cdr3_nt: TGTGCCAGCAGCCAGGAGTACGAGCAGTACTTC; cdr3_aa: CASSQEYEQYF
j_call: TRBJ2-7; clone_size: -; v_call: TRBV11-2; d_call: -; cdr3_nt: TGTGCCAGCAGCTTAAGCAATCGGGTGTACGAGCAGTACTTC; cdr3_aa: CASSLSNRVYEQYF
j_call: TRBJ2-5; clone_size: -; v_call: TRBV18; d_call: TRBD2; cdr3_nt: TGTGCCAGCTCTATACGGGGGGGCGCCCAAGAGACCCAGTACTTC; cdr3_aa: CASSIRGGAQETQYF
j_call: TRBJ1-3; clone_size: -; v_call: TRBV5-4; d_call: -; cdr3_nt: TGTGCCAGCAGCTTGGGCGTTGGAATGGGGGGGGGATCTGGAAACACCATATATTTT; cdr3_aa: CASSLGVGMGGGSGNTIYF
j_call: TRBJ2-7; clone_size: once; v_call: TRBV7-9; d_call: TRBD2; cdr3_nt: TGTGCCAGCAGCCTGGGTGGTAGCGGGGGGTTCTACGAGCAGTACTTC; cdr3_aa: CASSLGGSGGFYEQYF
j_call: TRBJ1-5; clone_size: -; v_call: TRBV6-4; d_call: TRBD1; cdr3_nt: TGTGCCAGCAGTGACCGGAAGGGGAGAGGGGGCGTTCAGCCCCAGCATTTT; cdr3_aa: CASSDRKGRGGVQPQHF
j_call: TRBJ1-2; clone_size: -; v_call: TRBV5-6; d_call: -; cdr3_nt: TGTGCCAGCAGCTCGTGGAACTATGGCTACACCTTC; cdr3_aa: CASSSWNYGYTF
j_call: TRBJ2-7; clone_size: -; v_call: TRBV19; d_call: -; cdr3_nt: TGTGCCAGTACCGATAGACAGGACGAGCAGTACTTC; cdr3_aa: CASTDRQDEQYF
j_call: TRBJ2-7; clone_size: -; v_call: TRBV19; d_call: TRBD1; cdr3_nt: TGTGCCAGTAGTATTCCGGGACAGATCTACGAGCAGTACTTC; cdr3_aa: CASSIPGQIYEQYF
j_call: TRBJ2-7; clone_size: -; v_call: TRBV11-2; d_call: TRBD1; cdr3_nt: TGTGCCAGCATCGGACAGGGGGCCCACGAGCAGTACTTC; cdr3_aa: CASIGQGAHEQYF
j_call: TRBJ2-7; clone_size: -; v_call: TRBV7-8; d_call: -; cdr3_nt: TGTGCCAGCAGCCCTTGGGACCGCTCCCTTTACGAGCAGTACTTC; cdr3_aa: CASSPWDRSLYEQYF
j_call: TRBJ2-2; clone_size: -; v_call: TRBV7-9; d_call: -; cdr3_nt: TGTGCCAGCAGCTTTGGGCTATTAGCCGGGGAGCTGTTTTTT; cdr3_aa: CASSFGLLAGELFF
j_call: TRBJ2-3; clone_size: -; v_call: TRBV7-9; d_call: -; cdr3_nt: TGTGCCAGCAGCTTCTCAACTAGCAGCACAGATACGCAGTATTTT; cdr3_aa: CASSFSTSSTDTQYF
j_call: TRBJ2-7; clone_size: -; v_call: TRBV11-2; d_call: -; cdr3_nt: TGTGCCAGCAGCCCAGGGGCTAGGTTGTCGGCGGATGGCGAGCAGTACTTC; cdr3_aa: CASSPGARLSADGEQYF
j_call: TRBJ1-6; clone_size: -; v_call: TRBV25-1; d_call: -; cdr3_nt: TGTGCCACCATCCAGGGGCCGAATTCACCCCTCCACTTT; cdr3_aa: CATIQGPNSPLHF
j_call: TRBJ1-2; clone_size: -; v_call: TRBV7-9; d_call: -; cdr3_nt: TGTGCCAGCAGCTTAGTGGCCGGGAGGGATGGCTACACCTTC; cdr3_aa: CASSLVAGRDGYTF
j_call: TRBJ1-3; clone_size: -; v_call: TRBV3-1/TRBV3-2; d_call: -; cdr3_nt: TGTGCCAGCAGCCAAGACGTCCTCACCATATATTTT; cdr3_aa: CASSQDVLTIYF
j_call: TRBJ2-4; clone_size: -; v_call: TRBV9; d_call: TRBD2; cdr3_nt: TGTGCCAGCAGCGTAGATGCCCCTAGCGGGGGGGCCGCAAACATTCAGTACTTC; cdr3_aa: CASSVDAPSGGAANIQYF
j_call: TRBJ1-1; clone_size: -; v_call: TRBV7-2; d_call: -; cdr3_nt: TGTGCCAGCAGCTTAGCACCAGGGACTGGGCGAACTGAAGCTTTCTTT; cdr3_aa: CASSLAPGTGRTEAFF
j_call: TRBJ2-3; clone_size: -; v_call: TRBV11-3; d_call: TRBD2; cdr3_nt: TGTGCCAGCAGCCACGGGACTAGCGGGGCACATACGCAGTATTTT; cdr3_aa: CASSHGTSGAHTQYF
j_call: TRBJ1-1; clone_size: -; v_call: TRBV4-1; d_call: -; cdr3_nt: TGCGCCAGCAGCGCTAAGACTTTGAACACTGAAGCTTTCTTT; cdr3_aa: CASSAKTLNTEAFF
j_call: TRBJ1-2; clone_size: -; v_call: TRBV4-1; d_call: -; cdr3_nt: TGCGCCAGCAGCCAAGAAGGTTCCGGCAGGAACTATGGCTACACCTTC; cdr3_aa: CASSQEGSGRNYGYTF
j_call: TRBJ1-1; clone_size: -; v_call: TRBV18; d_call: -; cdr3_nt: TGTGCCAGCTCACCACTTTTAGGGGCTGAAGCTTTCTTT; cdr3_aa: CASSPLLGAEAFF
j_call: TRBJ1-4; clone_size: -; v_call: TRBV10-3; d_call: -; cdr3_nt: TGTGCCATCAGTGAGGGTCGGGCAGCTTTTCCGTTTTTT; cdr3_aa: CAISEGRAAFPFF
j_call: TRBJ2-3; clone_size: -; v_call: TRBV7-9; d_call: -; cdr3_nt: TGTGCCAGCTCACGGGGGCGGGGATCGACAGATACGCAGTATTTT; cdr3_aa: CASSRGRGSTDTQYF
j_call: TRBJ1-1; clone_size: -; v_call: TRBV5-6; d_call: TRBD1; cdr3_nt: TGTGCCAGCAGCTTGGGACAGGGTGGCACTGAAGCTTTCTTT; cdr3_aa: CASSLGQGGTEAFF
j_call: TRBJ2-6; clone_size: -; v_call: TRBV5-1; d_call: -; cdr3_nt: TGCGCCAGCAGCTTGAACGTCCCGGAACAGTCCTGGAGCTCTGGGGCCAACGTCCTGACTTTC; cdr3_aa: CASSLNVPEQSWSSGANVLTF
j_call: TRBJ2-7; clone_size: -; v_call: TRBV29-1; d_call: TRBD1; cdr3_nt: TGCAGCGTGTACGGCCCGGGACAGGGGTACTCCTACGAGCAGTACTTC; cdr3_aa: CSVYGPGQGYSYEQYF
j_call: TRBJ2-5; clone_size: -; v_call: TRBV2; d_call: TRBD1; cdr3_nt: TGTGCCAGCAGTGAACCCCCGACAGGGTTGGAGACCCAGTACTTC; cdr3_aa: CASSEPPTGLETQYF
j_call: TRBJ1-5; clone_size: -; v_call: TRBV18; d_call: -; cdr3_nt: TGTGCCAGTGGGATTAATCAGCCCCAGCATTTT; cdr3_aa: CASGINQPQHF
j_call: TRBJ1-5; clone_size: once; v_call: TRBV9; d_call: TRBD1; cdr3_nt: TGTGCCAGCAGCGCCCAGGGGGCCAGGGATCAGCCCCAGCATTTT; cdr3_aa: CASSAQGARDQPQHF
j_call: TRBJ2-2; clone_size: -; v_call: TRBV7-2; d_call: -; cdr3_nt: TGTGCCAGCAGCTACTCATCCCCCGGGGAGCTGTTTTTT; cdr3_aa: CASSYSSPGELFF
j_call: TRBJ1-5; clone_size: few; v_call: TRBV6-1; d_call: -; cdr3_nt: TGTGCCAGCAGTGAACAGATGCAGGGATGGACTTATAGCAATCAGCCCCAGCATTTT; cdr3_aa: CASSEQMQGWTYSNQPQHF
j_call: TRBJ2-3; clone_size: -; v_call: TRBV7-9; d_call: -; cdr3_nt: TGTGCCAGCAGCTTGTCCGGGGTGGGCACAGATACGCAGTATTTT; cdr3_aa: CASSLSGVGTDTQYF